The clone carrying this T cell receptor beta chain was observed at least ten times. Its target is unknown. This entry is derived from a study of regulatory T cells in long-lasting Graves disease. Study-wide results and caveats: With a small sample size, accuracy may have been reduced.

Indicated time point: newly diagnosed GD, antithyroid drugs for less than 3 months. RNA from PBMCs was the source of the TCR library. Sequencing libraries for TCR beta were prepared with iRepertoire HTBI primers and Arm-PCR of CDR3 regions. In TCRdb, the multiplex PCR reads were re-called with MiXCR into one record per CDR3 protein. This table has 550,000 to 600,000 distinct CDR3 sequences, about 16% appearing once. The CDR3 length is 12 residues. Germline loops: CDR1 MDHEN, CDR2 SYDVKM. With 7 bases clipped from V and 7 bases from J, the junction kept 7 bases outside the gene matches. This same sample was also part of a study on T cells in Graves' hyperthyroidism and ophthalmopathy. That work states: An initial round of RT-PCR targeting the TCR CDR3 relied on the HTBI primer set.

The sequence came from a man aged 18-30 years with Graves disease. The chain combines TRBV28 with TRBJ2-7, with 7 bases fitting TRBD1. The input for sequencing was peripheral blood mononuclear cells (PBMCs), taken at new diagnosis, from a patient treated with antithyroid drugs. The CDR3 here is CASTGQNGEQYF. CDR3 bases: TGTGCCAGCACGGGACAGAATGGTGAGCAGTACTTC. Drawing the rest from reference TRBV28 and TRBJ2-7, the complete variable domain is DVKVTQSSRYLVKRTGEKVFLECVQDMDHENMFWYRQDPGLGLRLIYFSYDVKMKEKGDIPEGYSVSREKKERFSLILESASTNQTSMYLCASTGQNGEQYFGPGTRLTVT.